Listed below are T cell receptor beta chains from one sample, sequenced in a study of CD8 T cells in Susac syndrome. TCRdb fed the immunoSEQ multiplex PCR reads into MiXCR, producing one record per CDR3 protein. The table shows roughly 130,000 distinct CDR3 sequences, with 96% occurring only once. What was sequenced was CD4+ T cells from PBMCs. Every receptor here comes from a human donor with Susac syndrome. Each CDR3 is given with its conserved first and last residue. The order of the fields is CDR3 protein, CDR3 length, J gene, V gene.

CATSDGSITGTGVGYTF	17	TRBJ1-2	TRBV24-1
CASSVGSGSSYEQYF	15	TRBJ2-7	TRBV9
CASSLSSGTGGTKTQYF	17	TRBJ2-5	TRBV4-1
CASSQEVGRWTGGYTF	16	TRBJ1-2	TRBV4-3
CASMRENTEAFF	12	TRBJ1-1	TRBV19
CASGERGFEQYF	12	TRBJ2-7	TRBV12-3/TRBV12-4
CSARGGTGVHYGYTF	15	TRBJ1-2	TRBV20-1
CASSPPEIQETQYF	14	TRBJ2-5	TRBV18
CASSPERVETQYF	13	TRBJ2-5	TRBV7-2
CASSRVAGDSYEQYF	15	TRBJ2-7	TRBV19
CASSQEYGGHGNQPQHF	17	TRBJ1-5	TRBV4-1
CAWRLKRGTDTQYF	14	TRBJ2-3	TRBV30
CASIASGSYEQYF	13	TRBJ2-7	TRBV12-3/TRBV12-4
CASSYSATSYEQYF	14	TRBJ2-7	TRBV6-5
CSASRAGESYNEQFF	15	TRBJ2-1	TRBV20-1
CSADGTRTSYNEQFF	15	TRBJ2-1	TRBV29-1
CASSFREVETQYF	13	TRBJ2-5	TRBV5-1
CSVERTSGVNEQFF	14	TRBJ2-1	TRBV29-1
CSASAGGQGRSGANVLTF	18	TRBJ2-6	TRBV20-1
CSATGTSVANEQFF	14	TRBJ2-1	TRBV29-1
CASSLRTGAARTEAFF	16	TRBJ1-1	TRBV7-2
CSVEGAGLAGLYEQYF	16	TRBJ2-7	TRBV29-1
CATMSETGANPYEQYF	16	TRBJ2-7	TRBV25-1
CASSLGQGTEAFF	13	TRBJ1-1	TRBV7-9
CSADVGSVAETQYF	14	TRBJ2-5	TRBV20-1
CASSQRTDLSSEQFF	15	TRBJ2-1	TRBV4-3
CSVGLGADTQYF	12	TRBJ2-3	TRBV29-1